The 25 T cell receptor beta chains listed next were all sequenced from one sample in a study of Ad26.COV2.S vaccination and SARS-CoV-2 variants. Generated by immunoSEQ multiplex PCR, the TCRdb table keeps only in-frame clones and is missing some. The repertoire includes around 240,000 clones, around nine tenths of them detected once, and 9.5% to 12% sits in the top ten. Treatment noted: roughly 18 received Ad26.COV2.S at low or high dose, single or two shots; a few received placebo; per-sample allocation not given. The study sampled participants on day 63 after the first vaccine or placebo injection. The sample consisted of peripheral blood, taken in a trial of Ad26.COV2.S vaccine versus placebo. Receptors were obtained from a person aged 18-60 years who received the Ad26.COV2.S COVID-19 vaccine or a placebo.

V is TRBV27 and J is TRBJ1-2; D perhaps matches TRBD1 (6 bases). Germline-derived CDR1 and CDR2 are MNHEY and SMNVEV (reference sequence). V lost 6 bases, J lost 5 bases, and 13 bases lay in between. The length of the CDR3 is 13 residues. The chain's CDR3 is CASRQGGWYGYTF. CDR3 sequence (DNA): TGTGCCAGCAGGCAAGGGGGATGGTATGGCTACACCTTC.

This chain links TRBV6-5 with TRBJ1-2; D call uncertain. Trimming took 6 bases from V and 7 from J, leaving 21 bases between them. CDR3 length: 15 amino acids. The germline V gene encodes CDR1 MNHEY and CDR2 SVGAGI. As DNA, the CDR3 is TGTGCCAGCAGAACCGGGCTGGGAACGGCGGGTGGCTACACCTTC. It is translated as CASRTGLGTAGGYTF.

This clone appeared a single time. The V call is TRBV5-1, the J call TRBJ1-4; no clear D. CDR3 length equals 14 residues. Germline CDR1 reads SGHRS; CDR2 reads YFSETQ. The V gene lost 0 bases and the J gene lost 3 bases, with 6 bases spanning the gap. CDR3 in amino acids: CASSLEWANEKLFF. The DNA of the CDR3 is TGCGCCAGCAGCTTGGAGTGGGCTAATGAAAAACTGTTTTTT. Supplemented by reference TRBV5-1 and TRBJ1-4, the full variable domain reads KAGVTQTPRYLIKTRGQQVTLSCSPISGHRSVSWYQQTPGQGLQFLFEYFSETQRNKGNFPGRFSGRQFSNSRSEMNVSTLELGDSALYLCASSLEWANEKLFFGSGTQLSVL.

The chain carries TRBV2 and TRBJ2-5; no firm D call. Germline assignment: CDR1 SNHLY and CDR2 FYNNEI. V lost 5 bases and J lost 1, with 5 bases in between. CDR3 length: 12 residues. As DNA, the CDR3 is TGTGCCAGCAGTTATCTCCAAGAGACCCAGTACTTC. It yields the protein CASSYLQETQYF.

J is TRBJ2-2 and V is TRBV7-3; 15 nucleotides agree with TRBD2. The germline CDR1 and CDR2 sequences are SGHTA and FQGTGA. Trimming at V came to 7 bases and at J to 5 bases, leaving 2 bases not matched to a gene. This CDR3 has 15 residues. The CDR3 sequence: CASTGTSGGTGELFF. As DNA, the CDR3 is TGTGCCAGCACCGGGACTAGCGGGGGGACCGGGGAGCTGTTTTTT.

This clone has just one count. The gene calls are TRBV27 and TRBJ2-7; D is unresolved. The ends were cut back, 6 bases at V and 0 bases at J, with 12 bases in the middle. The V gene's germline CDR1 is MNHEY and CDR2 SMNVEV (reference sequence). This CDR3 region has 14 residues. The DNA for the CDR3 is TGTGCCAGCAGCCCCAGGCCAAGCTCCTACGAGCAGTACTTC. Residues: CASSPRPSSYEQYF.

J is TRBJ1-3 and V is TRBV3-1 (or the pseudogene TRBV3-2); 9 bases agree with TRBD1. CDR1 and CDR2 (germline): LGHDT, YNNKEL (reference sequence). This CDR3 comprises 16 residues. V gave up 4 bases and J gave up 4 bases; unmatched junction bases: 8. The CDR3, as DNA: TGTGCCAGCAGCCTACAACAGGGGGCGAGGGGAAACACCATATATTTT. It yields the protein CASSLQQGARGNTIYF.

The count of this clone is one. The chain combines TRBV2 with TRBJ2-7; no firm D call. The CDR3 spans 14 residues. The germline V gene encodes CDR1 SNHLY and CDR2 FYNNEI. V was clipped by 8 bases and J by 5 bases, with 19 bases between them. CDR3 sequence (DNA): TGTGCCAGCTGTATTCGAAAAGCCTTCGACGAGCAGTACTTC. It specifies CASCIRKAFDEQYF.

V usage is TRBV7-2 and J usage is TRBJ2-7; weak D call: TRBD2 (6 bases). CDR3 length: 15 residues. Trimming shortened V by 5 bases and J by 0 bases, and 14 bases separated the two germline ends. Per germline, CDR1 SGHTA and CDR2 FQGNSA. CDR3 loop: CASSTARGFSYEQYF. The CDR3 DNA sequence: TGTGCCAGCAGCACGGCGCGGGGTTTCTCCTACGAGCAGTACTTC.

The chain has TRBV7-2 and TRBJ2-2; the D is unclear. The CDR3 contains 13 residues. Trimming removed 4 bases from V and 4 bases from J, with 7 bases in between. Germline CDR1 SGHTA, CDR2 FQGNSA. DNA for the CDR3: TGTGCCAGCAGCTATGACTTCACCGGGGAGCTGTTTTTT. It translates to CASSYDFTGELFF.

This chain's CDR3 is CASSFKSPTYNEQFF. CDR3 nucleotides: TGTGCCAGCAGCTTTAAATCCCCCACTTACAATGAGCAGTTCTTC. V gene TRBV7-3 combines with J gene TRBJ2-1, with D uncertain. The CDR3 length is 15 residues. Trimming took off 3 bases at V and 4 bases at J, with 13 bases between the two ends. Germline V gene data show CDR1 as SGHTA and CDR2 as FQGTGA.

V is TRBV7-2 and J is TRBJ2-5; D may be TRBD1 or TRBD2 (5 bases each). V lost 2 bases to trimming and J lost 1 base, with 20 bases between them. This CDR3 contains 18 residues. The germline V gene encodes CDR1 SGHTA and CDR2 FQGNSA. The CDR3 sequence is CASSLLPVGDGSQETQYF. Here the CDR3 DNA reads TGTGCCAGCAGCTTATTACCAGTTGGGGACGGAAGCCAAGAGACCCAGTACTTC.

The chain combines TRBV6-1 with TRBJ2-1; no clear D. CDR1 is MNHNS, CDR2 SASEGT, per germline. This CDR3 contains 14 residues. V gave up 2 bases and J gave up 6 bases, with 11 bases separating them. The CDR3 bases are TGTGCCAGCAGTGAAACTTTGGTGGGCAATGAGCAGTTCTTC. Encoded protein: CASSETLVGNEQFF.

The chain links TRBV19 to TRBJ2-7; D is possibly TRBD1 (6 bases). The CDR3 length is 14 residues. Germline values: CDR1 LNHDA, CDR2 SQIVND (reference sequence). V lost 6 bases, J lost 2 bases, and 14 bases lay in between. The CDR3 reads CASRSTGKTYEQYF. The CDR3 DNA reads TGTGCCAGTAGGTCTACAGGGAAGACCTACGAGCAGTACTTC.

This clone showed up just once. The chain recombines TRBV29-1 with TRBJ2-7; tentative D call: TRBD1 (5 bases). Germline V gives CDR1 SQVTM, CDR2 ANQGSEA. Trimming left V 6 bases short and J 3 bases short, with 12 bases between. This CDR3 has 12 amino acids. The CDR3 here is CSVSTDLYEQYF. The DNA of the CDR3 is TGCAGCGTCTCGACAGATCTCTACGAGCAGTACTTC.

This clone has only one observation. The chain employs TRBV5-4 and TRBJ1-4; the match to TRBD1 covers 7 bases. Trimming removed 2 bases from V and 6 bases from J; junction bases left unmatched: 7. This CDR3 has 15 amino acids. Germline assignment: CDR1 SGHNT and CDR2 YYREEE (reference sequence). Written as DNA, the CDR3 is TGTGCCAGCAGCTTAGAGGCAGGGGGAGATGAAAAACTGTTTTTT. Its translation: CASSLEAGGDEKLFF.

Concerning this clone itself: At one end, the junction sequence differs from germline, possibly due to a read error. The chain links TRBV7-7 to TRBJ1-1, with D possibly being TRBD1 (5 bases). CDR1 and CDR2 (germline): SSHAT, FNYEAQ (reference sequence). The CDR3 loop spans 17 amino acids. CDR3 in DNA: TGTGCTAGCAGCTTAACCCGACGGGGGATAGGGAACACTGAAGCTTTCTTT. This encodes CASSLTRRGIGNTEAFF.

This chain links TRBV6-4 with TRBJ2-2; D gene ambiguous. V lost 4 bases, J lost 1 base, and 4 bases lay in between. The CDR3 consists of 13 residues. Germline lookup yields CDR1 MRHNA and CDR2 SNTAGT. CDR3 sequence (DNA): TGTGCCAGCAGTGCCGGGAACACCGGGGAGCTGTTTTTT. Amino acids: CASSAGNTGELFF.

The chain carries TRBV10-3 and TRBJ2-2; D possibly corresponds to TRBD2 (6 bases). Trimming pared 9 bases from V and 2 bases from J, leaving 10 bases between. From germline, CDR1 is ENHRY and CDR2 SYGVKD. This CDR3 has 13 amino acids. CDR3: CAIWGENTGELFF. The CDR3 coding sequence is TGTGCCATTTGGGGGGAAAACACCGGGGAGCTGTTTTTT.

V gene TRBV9 combines with J gene TRBJ1-5; unclear D gene. Germline lookup yields CDR1 SGDLS and CDR2 YYNGEE. The CDR3 length is 15 residues. Deletions cut 0 bases from V and 4 bases from J, with 11 bases between. Here the CDR3 DNA reads TGTGCCAGCAGCGTAGAAGGACGACCTAATCAGCCCCAGCATTTT. Its translation: CASSVEGRPNQPQHF.

The chain has TRBV9 and TRBJ1-5; D ambiguous. V was pared by 2 bases and J by 0 bases, with 6 bases between. The CDR3 runs to 14 residues. CDR1 and CDR2 (germline): SGDLS, YYNGEE. The CDR3 loop reads CASSVGFSNQPQHF. The DNA of the CDR3 is TGTGCCAGCAGCGTCGGTTTTAGCAATCAGCCCCAGCATTTT.

This clone has a handful of counts. The chain has TRBV4-2 and TRBJ2-7; the D call may be TRBD1 or TRBD2 (6 bases each). V dropped 3 bases and J dropped 5 bases, with 17 bases sitting between them. This CDR3 contains 15 residues. Germline V gives CDR1 LGHNA, CDR2 YNFKEQ. Here the CDR3 DNA reads TGTGCCAGCAGCCAGAGTTTGGGGGGCTATGACGAGCAGTACTTC. Translated: CASSQSLGGYDEQYF.

In this sample, this clone turned up once. The chain uses TRBV5-4 and TRBJ1-1; TRBD1 might be the D (5 bases). The CDR3 is 14 amino acids. CDR1 and CDR2 (germline): SGHNT, YYREEE (reference sequence). Deletions cut 4 bases from V and 1 base from J, with 11 bases between. This CDR3 is CASSQGLPNTEAFF. DNA of the CDR3: TGTGCCAGCAGCCAGGGACTTCCGAACACTGAAGCTTTCTTT.

This clone was recorded once. CDR3 DNA: TGCGCCAGCAGCTTTTTAAACGAAAATTCGGAGGAGCAGTACTTC. This encodes CASSFLNENSEEQYF. The rearrangement links TRBV5-1 to TRBJ2-7; D unresolved. Germline lookup yields CDR1 SGHRS and CDR2 YFSETQ. V shed 2 bases and J shed 7 bases, with 19 bases lying between them. The CDR3 loop spans 15 amino acids.

The chain carries TRBV3-1 (or the pseudogene TRBV3-2) and TRBJ2-5; D unresolved. This CDR3 region has 14 residues. Germline loops: CDR1 LGHDT, CDR2 YNNKEL (reference sequence). V was trimmed by 4 bases and J by 0 bases, leaving 9 bases between them. CDR3 DNA sequence: TGTGCCAGCAGCCTTCTACAGAACCAAGAGACCCAGTACTTC. Translating gives CASSLLQNQETQYF.